This T cell receptor (beta chain) was profiled in a study of shared clonotypes between healthy human individuals. Study details: With ages of 18 to 49, the donors were two women and a few men. Study findings and constraints: All-four-donor shared clonotypes had higher generation probabilities than non-shared clonotypes did. The study generally estimated greater richness for naive than memory subsets.

In the naive CD8 group, cells lacked CD45RO and were positively selected for CCR7, so terminally differentiated effector memory CD45RA+ cells were left out. Per germline, CDR1 WSHSY and CDR2 SAAADI. The CDR3 loop spans 14 amino acids. Trimming left V 0 bases short and J 5 bases short, with 10 bases between. Sequenced by immunoSEQ multiplex PCR; TCRdb stores in-frame clones only, minus some. The sample has about 820,000 clones; 80% to 95% are singletons. Note on this clone: The antigen is not known.

Sequencing was performed on naive CD8+ T cells sorted from blood. The J gene is TRBJ1-2, the V gene TRBV10-2; D gene uncertain. The TCR comes from a man between 25 and 39 years old in good health. The CDR3 DNA reads as TGCGCCAGCAGTGAGTCCCTCAATACGTATGGCTACACCTTC. Amino acids: CASSESLNTYGYTF.